This T cell receptor beta chain was recorded in a study of T cell responses to AZD1222 COVID-19 vaccine. Generated by immunoSEQ multiplex PCR, the TCRdb table keeps only in-frame clones and is missing some. This sample has some 130,000 clones; over 75% occur once, and the top ten carry about 17%. Study-level findings and limits: Most donors were white British, females outnumbered males, and clonal diversity was possibly underestimated.

In the case of this clone: Its target is not known.

The sequence derives from an adult in good health. Sequenced material: peripheral blood, taken on day 0 of MenACWY control vaccination.

CDR3 amino acids: CASSLRTGPANYGYTF. The CDR3 nucleotides are TGCGCCAGCAGCCTAAGGACAGGCCCAGCTAACTATGGCTACACCTTC. The chain couples TRBV5-1 to TRBJ1-2, with 7 bases that match TRBD1. Germline assignment: CDR1 SGHRS and CDR2 YFSETQ. This CDR3 has 16 residues. Germline trimming cut 4 bases from V and 0 bases from J; bases unmatched to any gene: 9.